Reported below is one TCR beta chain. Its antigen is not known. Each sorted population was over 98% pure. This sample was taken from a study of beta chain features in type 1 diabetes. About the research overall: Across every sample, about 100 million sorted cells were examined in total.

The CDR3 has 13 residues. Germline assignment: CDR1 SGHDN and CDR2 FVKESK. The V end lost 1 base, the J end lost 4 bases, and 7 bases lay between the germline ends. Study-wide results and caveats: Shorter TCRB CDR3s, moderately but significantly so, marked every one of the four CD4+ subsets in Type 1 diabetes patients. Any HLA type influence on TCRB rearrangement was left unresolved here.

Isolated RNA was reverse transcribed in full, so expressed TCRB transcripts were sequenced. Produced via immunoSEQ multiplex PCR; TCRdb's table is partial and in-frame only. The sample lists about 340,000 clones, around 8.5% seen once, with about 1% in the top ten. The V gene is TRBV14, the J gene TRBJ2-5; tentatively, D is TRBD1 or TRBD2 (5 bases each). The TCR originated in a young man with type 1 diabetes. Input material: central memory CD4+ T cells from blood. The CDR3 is CASSQVGTETQYF. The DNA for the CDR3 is TGTGCCAGCAGCCAAGTCGGGACAGAGACCCAGTACTTC. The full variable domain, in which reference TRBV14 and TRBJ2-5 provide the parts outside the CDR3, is EAGVTQFPSHSVIEKGQTVTLRCDPISGHDNLYWYRRVMGKEIKFLLHFVKESKQDESGMPNNRFLAERTGGTYSTLKVQPAELEDSGVYFCASSQVGTETQYFGPGTRLLVL.